One sample yielded the 3 T cell receptor beta chains listed below, sequenced in a study of blood T cell repertoires in COVID-19. Clones were sequenced by immunoSEQ multiplex PCR, and TCRdb holds only the in-frame ones, with some missing. The sample includes some 110,000 clones, 92% of them seen just once. The source material was peripheral blood. These receptors came from a man in his fifties with COVID-19, enrolled during active disease.

The J gene is TRBJ2-7, the V gene TRBV11-3, with TRBD2 identical over 10 bases. This CDR3 is built from 16 residues. Trimming removed 7 bases from V and 2 bases from J; junction bases left unmatched: 11. The germline V gene has CDR1 SGHNT and CDR2 YENEEA. CDR3 in DNA: TGTGCCAGCATACTTAGCGGGAGGATCCTTACCTACGAGCAGTACTTC. Amino acid sequence: CASILSGRILTYEQYF.

This clone was counted a single time. V and J are TRBV29-1 and TRBJ2-1; 9 bases match TRBD1. Germline V CDR1 and CDR2: SQVTM, ANQGSEA. The CDR3 is 16 amino acids. V trimming: 7 bases; J trimming: 1 base; junction bases outside the gene matches: 11. The CDR3 DNA reads as TGCAGCGCCCCGTCGACAGGGGGTTCATCCTACAATGAGCAGTTCTTC. It codes for CSAPSTGGSSYNEQFF.

The genes are TRBV15 and TRBJ2-4, with D possibly matching TRBD1 (6 bases). Per the germline V gene, CDR1 is LNHNV and CDR2 is YYDKDF (reference sequence). The CDR3 length is 15 residues. V was pared by 3 bases and J by 0 bases, with 9 bases between. The CDR3 region has the DNA TGTGCCACCAGCAGGACACAGGGAGCCAAAAACATTCAGTACTTC. Translating it yields CATSRTQGAKNIQYF.